This passage covers 24 T cell receptor beta chains from one sample sequenced in a study of cytomegalovirus exposure and HLA in healthy donors (TCRdb year 2017). The method was the immunoSEQ multiplex PCR assay. For the multiplex PCR, a mixture combining 60 forward primers for TCR Vbeta segments and 13 reverse primers for TCR Jbeta segments was used. TCRdb re-hosts the immuneACCESS table, in-frame sequences only. Its copies lack some clones; in the studies checked, an unresolved V gene accounts for under half of them, and the cause for the rest is not known. In this sample the table shows around 99,000 clones, 81% of which occur a single time. Approximately 2.2% of the sample is held by the ten biggest clonotypes. Sequencing input: PBMCs. Receptor source: a man younger than 40 in good health and CMV-seronegative.

The rearrangement uses TRBV6-5 and TRBJ2-7; D gene ambiguous. V lost 0 bases, J lost 0 bases, and 9 bases lay in between. CDR3 length: 15 residues. Germline loops: CDR1 MNHEY, CDR2 SVGAGI. The CDR3 region is CASSYSTLNSYEQYF. Written as DNA, the CDR3 is TGTGCCAGCAGTTACTCGACTTTGAACTCCTACGAGCAGTACTTC.

CDR3 bases: TGTGCCAGCTCAACCGGACAGGGCAATAATGAAAAACTGTTTTTT. Amino acid sequence: CASSTGQGNNEKLFF. The V gene is TRBV18, the J gene TRBJ1-4; 8 nucleotides agree with TRBD1. Germline CDR1 is KGHSH and CDR2 is LQKENI. The J segment lost 4 bases and the V segment lost 5 bases, leaving 6 bases of the junction unmatched. This CDR3 contains 15 residues. The whole variable domain, filled in from reference TRBV18 and TRBJ1-4, reads NAGVMQNPRHLVRRRGQEARLRCSPMKGHSHVYWYRQLPEEGLKFMVYLQKENIIDESGMPKERFSAEFPKEGPSILRIQQVVRGDSAAYFCASSTGQGNNEKLFFGSGTQLSVL.

This chain links TRBV4-1 with TRBJ2-1, with a weak D call TRBD2 (7 bases). V was trimmed by 4 bases and J by 9 bases, leaving 16 bases between them. CDR3 size: 14 residues. Germline-derived CDR1 and CDR2 are MGHRA and YSYEKL. The CDR3 nucleotides are TGCGCCAGCAGCCCTTCTCGGGGGGCTGGTGAGCAGTTCTTC. This sequence encodes CASSPSRGAGEQFF.

The chain is built from TRBV30 and TRBJ1-5, with unresolved D. This CDR3 spans 12 amino acids. V lost 2 bases and J lost 2, with 4 bases in between. Germline V gives CDR1 GTSNPN, CDR2 SVGIG (reference sequence). The CDR3 coding sequence is TGTGCCTGGAGTCCAGGCAATCAGCCCCAGCATTTT. It specifies CAWSPGNQPQHF.

This clone was observed a few times. The J gene is TRBJ1-1, the V gene TRBV6-5; perhaps TRBD1 as D (5 bases). Trimming took off 4 bases at V and 0 bases at J, with 15 bases between the two ends. The CDR3 spans 16 residues. Germline V gene sequence: CDR1 MNHEY, CDR2 SVGAGI. The CDR3 sequence is CASSWSREDMNTEAFF. The DNA of the CDR3 is TGTGCCAGCAGTTGGAGTCGGGAGGACATGAACACTGAAGCTTTCTTT.

The chain joins TRBV14 to TRBJ1-2, with a tentative D call TRBD1 (6 bases). V shed 0 bases and J shed 3 bases, with 17 bases lying between them. The CDR3 spans 17 residues. The germline gives CDR1 SGHDN, CDR2 FVKESK. In nucleotides, the CDR3 is TGTGCCAGCAGCCAAGATCCGGCAGGGGTCTCTTACTATGGCTACACCTTC. It yields the protein CASSQDPAGVSYYGYTF.

The chain employs TRBV2 and TRBJ2-5; 9 bases map to TRBD2. This CDR3 has 14 amino acids. J gave up 7 bases and V 3 bases, and 6 bases lay outside the gene matches. Germline-derived CDR1 and CDR2 are SNHLY and FYNNEI. The DNA for the CDR3 is TGTGCCAGCAGTGAGGGCGGGGGGGCCACGACCCAGTACTTC. As protein: CASSEGGGATTQYF.

The V gene is TRBV4-1, the J gene TRBJ2-5; weak D call: TRBD2 (5 bases). The CDR3 has 15 residues. With 0 bases removed from V and 2 bases from J, the gap between germline ends came to 10 bases. CDR1 is MGHRA and CDR2 is YSYEKL in the germline V gene. CDR3 DNA sequence: TGCGCCAGCAGCCAAGAAGTCGGGGAACAAGAGACCCAGTACTTC. Protein sequence: CASSQEVGEQETQYF.

This clone was seen only once. The chain employs TRBV6-1 and TRBJ1-2; D is uncertain. This CDR3 region has 16 residues. V was trimmed by 3 bases and J by 3 bases, leaving 17 bases between them. Per the germline V gene, CDR1 is MNHNS and CDR2 is SASEGT. CDR3 protein: CASSENGFTADYGYTF. CDR3 sequence (DNA): TGTGCCAGCAGTGAGAACGGGTTCACGGCGGACTATGGCTACACCTTC.

The count of this clone is one. CDR3 protein: CASSRARGPYKETQYF. The CDR3 DNA reads as TGTGCCAGCAGCCGGGCACGGGGTCCCTATAAAGAGACCCAGTACTTC. This chain uses TRBV7-2 with TRBJ2-5; D possibly corresponds to TRBD2 (5 bases). Trimming left V 5 bases short and J 3 bases short, with 19 bases between. The CDR3 loop spans 16 amino acids. In germline, CDR1 is SGHTA, CDR2 FQGNSA.

This CDR3 reads CASRGRASYEQYF. The CDR3 region has the DNA TGTGCCTCCAGGGGCAGGGCCTCCTACGAGCAGTACTTC. The chain employs TRBV27 and TRBJ2-7; tentatively, D is TRBD1 (6 bases). V gave up 11 bases and J gave up 0 bases, with 14 bases separating them. This CDR3 comprises 13 residues. Germline values: CDR1 MNHEY, CDR2 SMNVEV (reference sequence).

The V call is TRBV7-3, the J call TRBJ2-7, with D maybe TRBD2 (6 bases). The length of the CDR3 is 12 residues. The V gene lost 5 bases and the J gene lost 7 bases, with 12 bases spanning the gap. The germline V gene has CDR1 SGHTA and CDR2 FQGTGA. The CDR3 region has the DNA TGTGCCAGCAGCCCCGGAGGGAGAGAGCAGTACTTC. This codes for CASSPGGREQYF.

The V and J genes are TRBV7-3 and TRBJ2-1, with D maybe TRBD2 (5 bases). Germline CDR1 and CDR2: SGHTA and FQGTGA. The CDR3 totals 12 residues. V gave up 4 bases and J gave up 9 bases, with 10 bases separating them. CDR3 in DNA: TGTGCCAGCAGCTCCCCCCGGGGTGAGCAGTTCTTC. It translates to CASSSPRGEQFF.

V is TRBV9 and J is TRBJ2-7; 10 nucleotides agree with TRBD2. The V gene end was trimmed by 4 bases and the J gene end by 7 bases; junction bases not matched to a gene: 5. The germline V gene encodes CDR1 SGDLS and CDR2 YYNGEE. This CDR3 is built from 13 residues. This CDR3 is CASSLTSGWEQYF. Written as DNA, the CDR3 is TGTGCCAGCAGCCTGACTAGCGGGTGGGAGCAGTACTTC.

With respect to this clone: Other nucleotide sequences from this sample produce the same CDR3. The chain carries TRBV6-1 and TRBJ1-1; the D is unclear. Germline V lookup: CDR1 MNHNS, CDR2 SASEGT. Trimming cost V 1 base and J 0 bases, with 6 bases left between them. The CDR3 is 14 residues long. In nucleotides, the CDR3 is TGTGCCAGCAGTGAAGACAGATTGAACACTGAAGCTTTCTTT. As protein: CASSEDRLNTEAFF.

This chain joins TRBV7-6 and TRBJ2-2; tentatively, D is TRBD2 (5 bases). Trimming took off 1 base at V and 5 bases at J, with 14 bases between the two ends. Germline values: CDR1 SGHVS, CDR2 FNYEAQ. The CDR3 spans 16 residues. CDR3 in amino acids: CASSLVSGVVTGELFF. The CDR3 DNA is TGTGCCAGCAGCTTAGTGTCCGGGGTTGTGACCGGGGAGCTGTTTTTT.

V and J are TRBV5-1 and TRBJ1-5; D not certain. Germline V lookup: CDR1 SGHRS, CDR2 YFSETQ. The CDR3 consists of 13 residues. Trimming pared 0 bases from V and 6 bases from J, leaving 7 bases between. CDR3: CASSLEGGQPQHF. CDR3 in DNA: TGCGCCAGCAGCTTGGAGGGAGGTCAGCCCCAGCATTTT.

The chain employs TRBV6-5 and TRBJ2-5; D gene unclear. Germline loops: CDR1 MNHEY, CDR2 SVGAGI. The CDR3 runs 13 residues. With 6 bases removed from V and 5 bases from J, the gap between germline ends came to 13 bases. For the CDR3, the DNA is TGTGCCAGCAGACAACCAGGAAAGGAGACCCAGTACTTC. This sequence encodes CASRQPGKETQYF.

This chain joins TRBV27 and TRBJ2-6, with unresolved D. The germline CDR1 and CDR2 sequences are MNHEY and SMNVEV (reference sequence). Trimming stripped 5 bases from V and 0 bases from J, with 5 bases between. The CDR3 sequence is 14 residues long. CDR3 amino acids: CASSESSGANVLTF. The CDR3 bases are TGTGCCAGCAGTGAGAGCTCTGGGGCCAACGTCCTGACTTTC.

This clone was observed a handful of times. The chain is built from TRBV10-2 and TRBJ2-1, with 8 bases matching TRBD1. CDR1 and CDR2 from the germline V gene are WSHSY and SAAADI. V lost 6 bases, J lost 3 bases, and 1 base stayed unmatched. The CDR3 is 13 amino acids. The CDR3 region has the DNA TGCGCCAGCAGAGGACAGGGCTACAATGAGCAGTTCTTC. Protein: CASRGQGYNEQFF.

The chain carries TRBV4-2 and TRBJ2-7; D possibly corresponds to TRBD1 (8 bases). V lost 3 bases to trimming and J lost 6 bases, with 18 bases between them. Germline V gene sequence: CDR1 LGHNA, CDR2 YNFKEQ. The CDR3 is made up of 15 amino acids. The CDR3 reads CASSHEQGGASEQYF. The CDR3 nucleotides read TGTGCCAGCAGCCATGAACAGGGGGGGGCCTCCGAGCAGTACTTC.

The chain links TRBV6-4 to TRBJ1-2; 8 bases map to TRBD1. Germline-derived CDR1 and CDR2 are MRHNA and SNTAGT. J gave up 2 bases and V 6 bases, and 2 bases lay outside the gene matches. This CDR3 has 13 residues. In DNA, the CDR3 is TGTGCCAGCAGCAGGACAGGGAACTATGGCTACACCTTC. Its translation is CASSRTGNYGYTF.

This clone occurred once. V usage is TRBV6-6 and J usage is TRBJ2-7; 7 nucleotides line up with TRBD1. CDR3 length equals 13 residues. Unmatched junction bases numbered 5, after V lost 7 bases and J lost 2 bases. Germline assignment: CDR1 MNHNY and CDR2 SVGAGI (reference sequence). The CDR3 here is CASISGQPYEQYF. CDR3 nucleotide sequence: TGTGCCAGCATCTCGGGACAGCCCTACGAGCAGTACTTC.

The chain uses TRBV27 and TRBJ2-7; D may be TRBD2 (5 bases). This CDR3 spans 13 amino acids. The ends were cut back, 7 bases at V and 5 bases at J, with 15 bases in the middle. Looked up from germline, CDR1 is MNHEY and CDR2 is SMNVEV (reference sequence). CDR3 in amino acids: CASKTLVDDEQYF. The CDR3 coding sequence is TGTGCCAGCAAGACACTAGTTGACGACGAGCAGTACTTC.